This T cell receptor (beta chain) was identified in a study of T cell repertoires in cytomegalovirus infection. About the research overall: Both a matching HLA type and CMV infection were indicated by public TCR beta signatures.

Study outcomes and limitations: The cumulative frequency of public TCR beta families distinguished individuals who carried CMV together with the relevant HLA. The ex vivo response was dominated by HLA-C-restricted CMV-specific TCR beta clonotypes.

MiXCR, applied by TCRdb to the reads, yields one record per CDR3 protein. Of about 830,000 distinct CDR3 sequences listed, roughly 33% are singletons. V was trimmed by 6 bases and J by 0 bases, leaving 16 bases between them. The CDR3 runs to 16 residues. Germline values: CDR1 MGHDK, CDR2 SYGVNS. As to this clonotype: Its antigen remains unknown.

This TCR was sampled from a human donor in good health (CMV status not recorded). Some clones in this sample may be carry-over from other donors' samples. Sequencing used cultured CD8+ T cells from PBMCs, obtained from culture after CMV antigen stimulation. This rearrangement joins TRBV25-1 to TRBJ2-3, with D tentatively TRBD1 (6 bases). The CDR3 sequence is CASRDSLLVSTDTQYF. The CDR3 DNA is TGTGCCAGCAGGGACAGTTTATTGGTTAGCACAGATACGCAGTATTTT.